This TCR beta chain is drawn from a study of T cells in Graves' hyperthyroidism and ophthalmopathy. CDR1 and CDR2 from the germline V gene are LGHDT and YNNKEL (reference sequence). Between the trimmed V and J ends, which lost 0 bases and 6 bases, there was a span of 9 bases. This CDR3 region has 13 residues. The sample holds many counts of this clonotype. Template material for amplifying TCR beta CDR3 regions consisted of RNA transcripts. HTBI primers were used for first-round RT-PCR of the TCR CDR3. MiXCR, run by TCRdb on the multiplex PCR reads, gives a single entry per CDR3 protein. The sample records 450,000 to 600,000 distinct CDR3 sequences, 20% being singletons.

The chain links TRBV3-1 to TRBJ2-7; D remains ambiguous. The sample comprised blood. The TCR sequence derives from a man aged 40-49 years with Graves' ophthalmopathy. The CDR3 sequence is CASSQDRSGEQYF. The CDR3 region has the DNA TGTGCCAGCAGCCAAGATCGATCGGGCGAGCAGTACTTC.